These 2 T cell receptor beta chains share one sample of origin, sequenced in a study of cytomegalovirus exposure and HLA in healthy donors. PCR amplification relied on 60 Vbeta primers (plus 13 Jbeta primers). Clones were read by immunoSEQ multiplex PCR, and TCRdb kept only the in-frame ones, dropping some. The data hold approximately 170,000 clones, with roughly 70% observed a single time. The sample comprised PBMCs. Receptors were obtained from a woman aged 18-29 years in good health and CMV-seropositive.

This clone has only one observation. V usage is TRBV4-1 and J usage is TRBJ2-3; 10 bases are a match to TRBD2. The CDR3 loop spans 16 amino acids. Trimming took 1 base from V and 3 from J; bases not matched to a gene: 4. CDR1 MGHRA and CDR2 YSYEKL come from the germline V gene. The CDR3 protein is CASSQVKRGGTDTQYF. For the CDR3, the DNA is TGCGCCAGCAGCCAAGTTAAGCGGGGGGGGACAGATACGCAGTATTTT.

This rearrangement joins TRBV5-4 to TRBJ2-7, with D perhaps matching TRBD1 (6 bases). Germline lookup yields CDR1 SGHNT and CDR2 YYREEE (reference sequence). CDR3 length equals 16 residues. V dropped 2 bases and J dropped 4 bases, with 19 bases sitting between them. CDR3 nucleotide sequence: TGTGCCAGCAGCTTCACAGGGCCCCCTGTAGGGTACGAGCAGTACTTC. It codes for CASSFTGPPVGYEQYF.